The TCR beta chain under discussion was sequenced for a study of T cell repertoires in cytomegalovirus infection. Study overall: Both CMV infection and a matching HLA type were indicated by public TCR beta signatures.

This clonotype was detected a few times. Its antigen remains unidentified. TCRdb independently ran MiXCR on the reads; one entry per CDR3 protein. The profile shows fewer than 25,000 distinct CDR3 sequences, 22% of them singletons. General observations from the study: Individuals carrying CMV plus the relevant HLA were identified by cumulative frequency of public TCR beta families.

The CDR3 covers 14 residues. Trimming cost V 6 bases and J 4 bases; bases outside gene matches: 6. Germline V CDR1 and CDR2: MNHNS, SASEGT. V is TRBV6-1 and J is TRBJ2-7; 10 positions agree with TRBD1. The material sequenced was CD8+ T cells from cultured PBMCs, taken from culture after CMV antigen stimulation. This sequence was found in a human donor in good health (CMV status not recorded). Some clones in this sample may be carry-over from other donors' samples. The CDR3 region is CASSRDRGLYEQYF. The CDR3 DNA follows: TGTGCCAGCAGCCGGGACAGGGGATTATACGAGCAGTACTTC.